This T cell receptor (beta chain) came from a study of blood T cells in healthy people across ages. To note about this clonotype: Its antigen is as yet unknown.

Using a J-beta primer mix together with a sample-barcoded 5' primer, a second PCR was run for roughly 6 to 12 cycles. Tagging of each cDNA molecule was performed by a template-switch adaptor with 12 random nucleotides. TCRdb re-called the 5' RACE reads with MiXCR, one entry per CDR3 protein. The profile covers roughly 570,000 distinct CDR3 sequences, with approximately 27% appearing a single time and roughly 18% taken by the ten largest. Regarding the study as a whole: PBMCs left unsorted prevented a conclusive naive versus antigen-experienced comparison. Per million T cells, TCR beta diversity dropped about linearly as age rose.

Sample: blood. The receptor's source is a woman in her 70s in good health.

CDR3 sequence: CSARDLGGGSQETQYF. CDR3 nucleotides: TGCAGTGCTAGAGATCTCGGGGGGGGTTCTCAAGAGACCCAGTACTTC. This chain joins TRBV20-1 and TRBJ2-5, with 8 nucleotides matching TRBD2. This CDR3 region has 16 residues. Germline V gene data show CDR1 as DFQATT and CDR2 as SNEGSKA (reference sequence). Trimming cost V 0 bases and J 2 bases; bases outside gene matches: 8.